This TCR beta chain derives from a study of blood T cell repertoires in COVID-19. Generated by immunoSEQ multiplex PCR, the TCRdb table keeps only in-frame clones and is missing some. The repertoire holds over 300,000 clones, with around 90% as singletons. The CDR3 contains 16 residues. The V gene lost 3 bases and the J gene lost 2 bases, with 16 bases spanning the gap. From germline, CDR1 is SGHDT and CDR2 YYEEEE. Material for sequencing was peripheral blood. V usage is TRBV5-6 and J usage is TRBJ2-3; maybe TRBD2 (5 bases). The TCR was taken from a man younger than 30 with active or convalescent COVID-19. The CDR3 region is CASSSGSGLVTDTQYF. For the CDR3, the DNA is TGTGCCAGCAGCTCGGGGTCGGGGTTAGTCACAGATACGCAGTATTTT. Together with reference TRBV5-6 and TRBJ2-3, the CDR3 gives the full variable domain: DAGVTQSPTHLIKTRGQQVTLRCSPKSGHDTVSWYQQALGQGPQFIFQYYEEEERQRGNFPDRFSGHQFPNYSSELNVNALLLGDSALYLCASSSGSGLVTDTQYFGPGTRLTVL.